Shown below are 3 T cell receptor beta chains from a single sample sequenced in a study of post-analysis software for immune sequencing data. The study's findings and limits: Four or five TRBV segments were more frequent in patients than controls; TRBV5-6, TRBV5-1 and TRBV20-1 belonged to this group.

Presence of unique molecular identifiers characterized the TCR beta cDNA libraries. A single record per CDR3 protein comes from TCRdb applying MiXCR to the PCR reads. The sample carries about 430,000 distinct CDR3 sequences, 35% to 45% recorded once. No antigen is known for these receptors. Sequencing input: blood. Receptors were obtained from a girl aged 2 to 9 with multiple sclerosis.

The J gene is TRBJ2-3, the V gene TRBV20-1, with D possibly TRBD2 on 7 matching bases. The CDR3 covers 15 residues. Trimming cost V 4 bases and J 2 bases, with 16 bases left between them. Germline lookup yields CDR1 DFQATT and CDR2 SNEGSKA (reference sequence). This CDR3 reads CSAINRGAHTDTQYF. The DNA for the CDR3 is TGCAGTGCTATTAACCGGGGGGCCCACACAGATACGCAGTATTTT.

The chain uses TRBV24-1 and TRBJ2-1, with 14 bases identical to TRBD2. The CDR3 covers 19 residues. The junction had 7 bases not matched to a gene; V was cut back by 4 bases and J by 0 bases. CDR1 is KGHDR and CDR2 is SFDVKD in the germline V gene. This CDR3 is CATSESGLAGVDSYNEQFF. For the CDR3, the DNA is TGTGCCACCAGTGAATCGGGACTAGCGGGGGTGGACTCCTACAATGAGCAGTTCTTC.

This clonotype was recorded once. The chain uses TRBV6-5 and TRBJ1-2; weak D call: TRBD1 (5 bases). V lost 2 bases and J lost 4, with 11 bases in between. The CDR3 has 14 residues. CDR1 MNHEY and CDR2 SVGAGI come from the germline V gene. CDR3: CASSYNQGVYGYTF. Written as DNA, the CDR3 is TGTGCCAGCAGTTACAACCAGGGAGTCTATGGCTACACCTTC.